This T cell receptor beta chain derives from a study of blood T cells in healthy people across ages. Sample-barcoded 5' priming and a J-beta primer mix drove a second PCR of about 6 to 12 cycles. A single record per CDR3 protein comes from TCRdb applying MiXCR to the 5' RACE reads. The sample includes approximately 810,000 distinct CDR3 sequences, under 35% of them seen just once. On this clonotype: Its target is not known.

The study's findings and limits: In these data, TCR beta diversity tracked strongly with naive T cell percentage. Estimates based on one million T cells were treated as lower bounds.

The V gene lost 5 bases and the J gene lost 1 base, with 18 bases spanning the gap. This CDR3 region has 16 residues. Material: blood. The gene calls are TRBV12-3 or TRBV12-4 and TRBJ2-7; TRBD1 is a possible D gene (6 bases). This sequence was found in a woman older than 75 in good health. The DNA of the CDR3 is TGTGCCAGCAGTCCCGCTGCTGGGACACCTTCCTACGAGCAGTACTTC. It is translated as CASSPAAGTPSYEQYF.